This T cell receptor beta chain was sequenced during a study of Graves' ophthalmopathy and Graves' hyperthyroidism. Excluded: other autoimmune disease, uncontrolled infection, pregnancy or lactation. The diagnosis was founded upon clinical symptoms, serum thyroxine, TRAb, thyroid ultrasound and orbital computed tomography. This clonotype was recorded a few times. The V and J ends lost 5 bases and 7 bases, in that order; junction bases with no gene match: 12. Per germline, CDR1 SNHLY and CDR2 FYNNEI. The CDR3 runs 16 residues. TCR beta CDR3 regions were amplified from RNA transcripts. First-round RT-PCR with HTBI primers preceded a second-round multiplex PCR. TCRdb analysed the multiplex PCR reads with MiXCR anew, one entry per CDR3 protein. The repertoire holds roughly 1.1 million distinct CDR3 sequences, 35% to 40% seen once, with 11% in the top ten.

Sequenced material: peripheral blood or thyroid tissue (not recorded which). The chain has TRBV2 and TRBJ2-2; TRBD1 aligns across 8 bases. The TCR comes from an adult man with Graves' hyperthyroidism. CDR3: CASSRIQGAGNGELFF. CDR3 nucleotides: TGTGCCAGCAGTCGGATCCAGGGGGCTGGTAACGGGGAGCTGTTTTTT.